This record concerns one TCR beta chain sequence. The antigen remains unidentified. The sample is drawn from a study of cytomegalovirus exposure and HLA in healthy donors. General study points: Confirmation was obtained in vitro that three CMV-associated chains are specific for CMV antigens. It was reported that the classifier diagnosed cytomegalovirus status with high specificity and sensitivity in both the original and validation cohorts.

Donors were drawn from the approximately 130-subject validation cohort, separate from the roughly 700-subject first cohort. The table came from immunoSEQ multiplex PCR; TCRdb's copy has only in-frame clones and leaves some out. Among about 130,000 clones listed, about 94% were seen once. Deletions cut 2 bases from V and 0 bases from J, with 15 bases between. The CDR3 extends over 17 amino acids. Germline V gene lookup returns CDR1 SGHDT and CDR2 YYEEEE. The chain combines TRBV5-6 with TRBJ1-5, with D possibly matching TRBD1 (5 bases). This TCR was sampled from a man aged 18 to 35 in good health and CMV-seropositive. The sample consisted of PBMCs. CDR3 sequence (DNA): TGTGCCAGCAGCTTCTGGATGGGGGGATATAGCAATCAGCCCCAGCATTTT. Protein product: CASSFWMGGYSNQPQHF.